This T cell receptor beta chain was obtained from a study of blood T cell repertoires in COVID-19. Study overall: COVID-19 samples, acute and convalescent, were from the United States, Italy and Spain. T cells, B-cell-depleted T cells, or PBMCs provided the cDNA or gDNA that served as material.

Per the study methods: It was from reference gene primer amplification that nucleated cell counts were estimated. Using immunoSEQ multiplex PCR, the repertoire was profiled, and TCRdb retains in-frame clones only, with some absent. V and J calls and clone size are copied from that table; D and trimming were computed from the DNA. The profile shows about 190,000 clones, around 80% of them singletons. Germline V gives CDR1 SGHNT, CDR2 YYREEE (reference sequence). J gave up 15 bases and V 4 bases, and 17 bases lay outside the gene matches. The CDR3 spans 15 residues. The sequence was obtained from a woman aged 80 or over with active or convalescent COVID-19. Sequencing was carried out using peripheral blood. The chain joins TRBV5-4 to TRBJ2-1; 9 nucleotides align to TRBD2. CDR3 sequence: CASSPEAGGFPRGFF. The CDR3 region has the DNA TGTGCCAGCAGCCCGGAGGCGGGGGGGTTCCCCCGGGGGTTCTTC.